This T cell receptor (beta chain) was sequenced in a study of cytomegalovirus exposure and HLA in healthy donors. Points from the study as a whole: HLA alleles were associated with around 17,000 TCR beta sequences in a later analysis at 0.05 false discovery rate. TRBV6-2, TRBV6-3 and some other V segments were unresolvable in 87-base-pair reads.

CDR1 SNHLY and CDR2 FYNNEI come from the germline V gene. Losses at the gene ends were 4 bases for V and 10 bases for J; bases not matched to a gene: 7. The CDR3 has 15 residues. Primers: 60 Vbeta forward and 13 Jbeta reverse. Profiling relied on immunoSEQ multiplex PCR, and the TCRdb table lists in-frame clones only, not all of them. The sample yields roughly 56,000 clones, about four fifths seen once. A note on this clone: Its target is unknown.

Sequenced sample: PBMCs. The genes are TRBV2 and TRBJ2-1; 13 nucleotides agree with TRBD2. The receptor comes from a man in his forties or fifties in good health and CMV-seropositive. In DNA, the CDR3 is TGTGCCAGCAGTGTTGGGACTAGCGGGGTAGGGGAGCAGTTCTTC. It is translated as CASSVGTSGVGEQFF.